This TCR beta chain was sequenced during a study of CD8 T cells in Susac syndrome. Study-wide results and caveats: A relatively small number of individuals underwent TCR sequencing and HLA analysis.

The CDR3 is 12 amino acids. Germline assignment: CDR1 MNHNY and CDR2 SVGAGI (reference sequence). J was trimmed by 5 bases and V by 5 bases; bases with no gene match: 3. A remark on this clonotype: Its target is unknown.

From blood CD8+ and CD4+ T cells, TCR beta sequences were generated. Negative isolation yielded the CD8+ and CD4+ T cells, while FACS enriched the TEMRA cells. An input of about 0.45 to 1 ug of RNA was subjected to reverse transcription using random hexamers. Amplification of TCR beta CDR3 was carried out by immunoSEQ multiplex PCR, which covered 54 Vbeta and 13 Jbeta segments. MiXCR, applied by TCRdb to the immunoSEQ multiplex PCR reads, yields one record per CDR3 protein. The table lists some 120,000 distinct CDR3 sequences, about 93% of them singletons, with approximately 0.089% in the top ten. This clonotype originated in a human donor in good health. V and J are TRBV6-6 and TRBJ2-7; the match to TRBD1 covers 7 bases. Sequencing was performed on CD4+ T cells from PBMCs. CDR3 protein: CASSGQGDEQYF. The CDR3 nucleotides read TGTGCCAGCAGTGGTCAGGGGGACGAGCAGTACTTC.